The 5 T cell receptor beta chains given below trace back to one sample, sequenced in a study of response to subunit inactivated influenza vaccine. MiXCR, run by TCRdb on the RT-PCR reads, gives a single entry per CDR3 protein. The sample lists just under 550,000 distinct CDR3 sequences, around a quarter occurring once. These records were also assigned to another study, of T cells expressing NK-cell markers. That work contributes: cDNA encoding TCR beta was synthesized via 5'RACE template switching incorporating UMIs.

This material consisted of CD4+ T cells sorted from PBMCs, taken 11 to 12 days after vaccination. Receptors originate from a man aged 50-60 years who received an inactivated influenza vaccine.

This chain links TRBV18 with TRBJ1-5; 7 nucleotides match TRBD1. This CDR3 region has 13 residues. Unmatched junction bases numbered 5, after V lost 5 bases and J lost 7 bases. Germline CDR1 KGHSH, CDR2 LQKENI. The chain's CDR3 is CASSGTQGQPQHF. Written as DNA, the CDR3 is TGTGCCAGCTCAGGAACACAGGGGCAGCCCCAGCATTTT.

The gene calls are TRBV20-1 and TRBJ2-7; 8 positions agree with TRBD2. After removal of 6 bases from V and 6 bases from J, the junction contained 10 bases not matched to a gene. Germline lookup yields CDR1 DFQATT and CDR2 SNEGSKA (reference sequence). The CDR3 sequence is 13 residues long. The CDR3: CSAPSGGLSEQYF. The CDR3 nucleotides read TGCAGTGCCCCGTCGGGGGGGCTGAGCGAGCAGTACTTC.

As for this clonotype: It may be a read error: a sequence one base away is much more abundant. The gene calls are TRBV7-9 and TRBJ2-7; D not certain. From germline, CDR1 is SEHNR and CDR2 FQNEAQ (reference sequence). The V and J ends lost 4 bases and 6 bases respectively, with 13 bases between them. This CDR3 has 13 residues. The CDR3 bases are TGTGCCAGCAGCTCGGGCCGATACTGCGAGCAGTACTTC. Protein sequence: CASSSGRYCEQYF.

This chain joins TRBV20-1 and TRBJ1-1, with a possible D match to TRBD1 (5 bases). The CDR3 length is 14 residues. CDR1 DFQATT and CDR2 SNEGSKA come from the germline V gene (reference sequence). V gave up 6 bases and J gave up 5 bases, with 19 bases separating them. CDR3 amino acids: CSASWGSGETEAFF. The CDR3 nucleotides are TGCAGTGCCAGCTGGGGCAGTGGGGAGACTGAAGCTTTCTTT.

V gene TRBV5-5 combines with J gene TRBJ2-5; TRBD1 agrees at 9 bases. Germline assignment: CDR1 SGHKS and CDR2 YYEKEE (reference sequence). V gave up 5 bases and J gave up 5 bases; unmatched junction bases: 7. This CDR3 contains 14 residues. Here the CDR3 DNA reads TGTGCCAGCAGTTCGAACAGGGGGCTGGAGACCCAGTACTTC. Translation gives CASSSNRGLETQYF.